This T cell receptor (beta chain) was profiled in a study of OX40 agonist ivuxolimab in advanced cancers. Trimming left V 2 bases short and J 4 bases short, with 5 bases between. Germline values: CDR1 WNHNN, CDR2 SYGVQD (reference sequence). CDR3 length: 13 residues. Generated by immunoSEQ multiplex PCR, the TCRdb table keeps only in-frame clones and is missing some. In the table there are roughly 50,000 clones, about 83% of which are singletons. This sequence joins TRBV10-1 and TRBJ2-2; D not resolved. The sample consisted of CD4+ or CD8+ T cells sorted from blood, taken in a trial of the OX40 agonist ivuxolimab. The TCR comes from an adult with an advanced solid tumor such as melanoma, head and neck, liver or kidney cancer. The CDR3 spells CASSETATGELFF. The CDR3 DNA follows: TGCGCCAGCAGTGAGACAGCCACCGGGGAGCTGTTTTTT.